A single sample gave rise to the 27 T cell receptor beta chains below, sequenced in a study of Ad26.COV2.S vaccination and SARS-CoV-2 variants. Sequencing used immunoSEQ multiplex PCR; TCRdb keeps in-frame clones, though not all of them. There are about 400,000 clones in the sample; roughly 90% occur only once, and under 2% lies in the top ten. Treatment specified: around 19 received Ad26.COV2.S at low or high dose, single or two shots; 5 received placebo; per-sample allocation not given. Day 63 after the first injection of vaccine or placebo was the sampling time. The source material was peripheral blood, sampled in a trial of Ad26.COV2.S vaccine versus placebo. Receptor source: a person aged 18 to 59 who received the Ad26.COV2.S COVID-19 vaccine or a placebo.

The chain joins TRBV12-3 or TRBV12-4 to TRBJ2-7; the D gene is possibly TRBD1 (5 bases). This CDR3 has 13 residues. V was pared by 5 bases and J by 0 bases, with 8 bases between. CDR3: CASSRTSSYEQYF. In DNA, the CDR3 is TGTGCCAGCAGTAGGACAAGCTCCTACGAGCAGTACTTC.

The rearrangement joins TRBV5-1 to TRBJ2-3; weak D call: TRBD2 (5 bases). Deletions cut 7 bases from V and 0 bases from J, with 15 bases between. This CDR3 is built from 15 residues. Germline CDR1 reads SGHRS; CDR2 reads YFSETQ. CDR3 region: CASRRDLTSTDTQYF. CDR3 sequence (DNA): TGCGCCAGCCGCCGGGATTTAACTAGCACAGATACGCAGTATTTT.

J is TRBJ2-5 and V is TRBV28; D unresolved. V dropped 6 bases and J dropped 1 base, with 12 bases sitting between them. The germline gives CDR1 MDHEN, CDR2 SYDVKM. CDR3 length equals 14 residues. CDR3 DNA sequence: TGTGCCAGCAGCCGTGACTTTGCCCAAGAGACCCAGTACTTC. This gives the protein CASSRDFAQETQYF.

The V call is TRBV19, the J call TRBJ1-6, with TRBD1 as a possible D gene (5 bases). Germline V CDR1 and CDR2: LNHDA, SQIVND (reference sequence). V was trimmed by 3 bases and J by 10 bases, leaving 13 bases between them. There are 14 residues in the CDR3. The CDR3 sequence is CASSMQGLNSPLHF. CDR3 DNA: TGTGCCAGTAGTATGCAGGGATTGAACTCACCCCTCCACTTT.

CDR3 sequence: CASSETPGLVSYEQYF. The CDR3 nucleotides read TGTGCCAGCAGTGAAACTCCGGGACTAGTCTCCTACGAGCAGTACTTC. The chain recombines TRBV6-1 with TRBJ2-7; 8 bases map to TRBD2. This CDR3 is 16 amino acids long. Germline V gene lookup returns CDR1 MNHNS and CDR2 SASEGT. Unmatched junction bases numbered 6, after V lost 2 bases and J lost 0 bases.

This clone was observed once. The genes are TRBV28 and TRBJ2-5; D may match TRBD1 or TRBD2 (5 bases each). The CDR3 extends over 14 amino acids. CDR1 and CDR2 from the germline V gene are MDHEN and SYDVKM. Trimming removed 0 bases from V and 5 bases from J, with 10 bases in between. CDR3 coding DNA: TGTGCCAGCAGTTTATGGGGGGAAACGGAGACCCAGTACTTC. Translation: CASSLWGETETQYF. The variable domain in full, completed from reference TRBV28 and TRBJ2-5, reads DVKVTQSSRYLVKRTGEKVFLECVQDMDHENMFWYRQDPGLGLRLIYFSYDVKMKEKGDIPEGYSVSREKKERFSLILESASTNQTSMYLCASSLWGETETQYFGPGTRLLVL.

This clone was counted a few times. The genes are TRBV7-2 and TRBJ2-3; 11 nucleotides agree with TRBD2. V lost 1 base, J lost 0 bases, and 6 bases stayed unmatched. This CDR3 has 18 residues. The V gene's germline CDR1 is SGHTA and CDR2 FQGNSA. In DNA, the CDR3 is TGTGCCAGCAGCTTAGGAGTACTAGCGGGAGCAAGCACAGATACGCAGTATTTT. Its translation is CASSLGVLAGASTDTQYF. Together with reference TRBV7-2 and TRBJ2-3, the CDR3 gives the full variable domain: GAGVSQSPSNKVTEKGKDVELRCDPISGHTALYWYRQSLGQGLEFLIYFQGNSAPDKSGLPSDRFSAERTGGSVSTLTIQRTQQEDSAVYLCASSLGVLAGASTDTQYFGPGTRLTVL.

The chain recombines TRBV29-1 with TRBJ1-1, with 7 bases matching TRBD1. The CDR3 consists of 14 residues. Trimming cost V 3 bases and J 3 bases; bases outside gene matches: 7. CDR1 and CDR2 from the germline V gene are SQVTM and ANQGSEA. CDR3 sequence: CSVEVRGLDTEAFF. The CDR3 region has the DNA TGCAGCGTTGAGGTCAGGGGGTTAGACACTGAAGCTTTCTTT.

The CDR3 bases are TGTGCCAGCTCACCGGGTCCGAGCTCTGGGGCCAACGTCCTGACTTTC. Its translation is CASSPGPSSGANVLTF. The gene calls are TRBV18 and TRBJ2-6; no reliable D call. The V and J ends lost 3 bases and 0 bases respectively, with 9 bases between them. This CDR3 spans 16 amino acids. The germline V gene encodes CDR1 KGHSH and CDR2 LQKENI.

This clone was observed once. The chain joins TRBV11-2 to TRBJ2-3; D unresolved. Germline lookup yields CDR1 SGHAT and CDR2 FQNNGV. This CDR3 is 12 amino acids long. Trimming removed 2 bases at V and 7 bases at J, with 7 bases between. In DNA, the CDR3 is TGTGCCAGCAGCTTATTAGGAAATACGCAGTATTTT. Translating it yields CASSLLGNTQYF.

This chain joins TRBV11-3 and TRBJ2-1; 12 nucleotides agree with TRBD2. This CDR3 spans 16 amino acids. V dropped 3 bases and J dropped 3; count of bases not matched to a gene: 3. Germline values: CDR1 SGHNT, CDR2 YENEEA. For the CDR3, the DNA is TGTGCCAGCAGCTTCCGACTAGCGGGAGACTACAATGAGCAGTTCTTC. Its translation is CASSFRLAGDYNEQFF.

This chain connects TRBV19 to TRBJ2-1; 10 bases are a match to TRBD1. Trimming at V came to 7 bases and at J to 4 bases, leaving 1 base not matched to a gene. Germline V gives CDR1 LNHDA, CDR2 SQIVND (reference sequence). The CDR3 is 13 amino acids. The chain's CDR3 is CASMGQGYNEQFF. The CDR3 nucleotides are TGTGCCAGTATGGGACAGGGGTACAATGAGCAGTTCTTC.

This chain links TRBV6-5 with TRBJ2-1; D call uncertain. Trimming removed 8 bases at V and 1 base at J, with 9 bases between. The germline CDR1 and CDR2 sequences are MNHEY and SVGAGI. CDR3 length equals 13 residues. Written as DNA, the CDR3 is TGTGCCAGCCGCGCGGCGTCCTACAATGAGCAGTTCTTC. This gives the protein CASRAASYNEQFF.

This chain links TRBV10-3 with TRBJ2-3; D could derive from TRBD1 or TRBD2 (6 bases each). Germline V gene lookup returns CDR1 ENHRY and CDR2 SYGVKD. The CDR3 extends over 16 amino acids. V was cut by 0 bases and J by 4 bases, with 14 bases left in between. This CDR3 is CAISESGTRDSDTQYF. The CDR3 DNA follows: TGTGCCATCAGTGAGTCCGGGACAAGGGACTCAGATACGCAGTATTTT.

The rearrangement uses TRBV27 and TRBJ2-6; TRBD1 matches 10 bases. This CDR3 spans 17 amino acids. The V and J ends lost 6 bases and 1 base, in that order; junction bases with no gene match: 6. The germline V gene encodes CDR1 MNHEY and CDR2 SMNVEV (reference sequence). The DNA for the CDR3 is TGTGCCAGCAGCCCACGACAGGGGGCGTCTGGGGCCAACGTCCTGACTTTC. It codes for CASSPRQGASGANVLTF.

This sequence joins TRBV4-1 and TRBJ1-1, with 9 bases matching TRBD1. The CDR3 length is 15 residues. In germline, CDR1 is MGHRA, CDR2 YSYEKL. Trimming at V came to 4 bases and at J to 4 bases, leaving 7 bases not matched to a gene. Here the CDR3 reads CASSLLGTGITEAFF. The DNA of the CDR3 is TGCGCCAGCAGCCTCCTCGGGACAGGGATCACTGAAGCTTTCTTT.

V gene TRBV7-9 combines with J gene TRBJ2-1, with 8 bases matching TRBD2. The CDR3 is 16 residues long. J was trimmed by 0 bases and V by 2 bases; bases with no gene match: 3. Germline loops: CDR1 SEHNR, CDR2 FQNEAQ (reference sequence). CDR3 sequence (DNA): TGTGCCAGCAGCTTAAGAAGCGGGGGCTCCTACAATGAGCAGTTCTTC. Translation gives CASSLRSGGSYNEQFF.

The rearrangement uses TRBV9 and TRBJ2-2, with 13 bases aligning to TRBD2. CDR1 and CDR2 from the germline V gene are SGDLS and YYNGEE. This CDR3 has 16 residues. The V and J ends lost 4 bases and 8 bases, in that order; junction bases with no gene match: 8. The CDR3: CASSPEPGLAGGELFF. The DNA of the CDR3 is TGTGCCAGCAGCCCAGAGCCGGGACTAGCGGGAGGGGAGCTGTTTTTT.

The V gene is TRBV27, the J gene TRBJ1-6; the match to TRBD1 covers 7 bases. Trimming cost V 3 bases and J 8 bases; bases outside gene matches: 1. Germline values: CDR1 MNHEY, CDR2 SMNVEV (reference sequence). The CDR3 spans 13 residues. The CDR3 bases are TGTGCCAGCAGTTTCAGGGGGGATTCACCCCTCCACTTT. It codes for CASSFRGDSPLHF.

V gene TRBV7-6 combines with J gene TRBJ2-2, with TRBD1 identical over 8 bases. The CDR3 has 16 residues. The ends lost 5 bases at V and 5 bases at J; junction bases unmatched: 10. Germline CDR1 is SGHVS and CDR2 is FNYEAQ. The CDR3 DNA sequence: TGTGCCAGCAGCCCCGGGACAGGACGGTTAACCGGGGAGCTGTTTTTT. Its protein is CASSPGTGRLTGELFF.

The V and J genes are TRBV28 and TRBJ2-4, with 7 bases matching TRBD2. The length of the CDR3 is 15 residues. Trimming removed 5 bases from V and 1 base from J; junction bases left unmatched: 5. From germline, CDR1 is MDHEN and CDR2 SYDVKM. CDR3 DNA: TGTGCCAGCAGTACCGGACTAGTCGCCAAAAACATTCAGTACTTC. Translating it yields CASSTGLVAKNIQYF.

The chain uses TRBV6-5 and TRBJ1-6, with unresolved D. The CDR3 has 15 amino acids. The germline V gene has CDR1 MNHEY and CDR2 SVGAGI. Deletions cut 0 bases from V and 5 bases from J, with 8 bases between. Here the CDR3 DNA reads TGTGCCAGCAGTTACTCGAGAGGGAATAATTCACCCCTCCACTTT. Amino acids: CASSYSRGNNSPLHF.

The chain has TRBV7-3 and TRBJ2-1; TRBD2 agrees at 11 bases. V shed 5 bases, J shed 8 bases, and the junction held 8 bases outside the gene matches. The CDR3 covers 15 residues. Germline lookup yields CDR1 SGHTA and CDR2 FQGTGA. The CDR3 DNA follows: TGTGCCAGCAGCATTGGACTAGCGGGCGAGGATGAGCAGTTCTTC. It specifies CASSIGLAGEDEQFF.

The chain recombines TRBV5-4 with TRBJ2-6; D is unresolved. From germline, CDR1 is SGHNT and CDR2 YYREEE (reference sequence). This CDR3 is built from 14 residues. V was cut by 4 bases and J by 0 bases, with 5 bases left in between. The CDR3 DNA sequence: TGTGCCAGCAGCCAACGCTCTGGGGCCAACGTCCTGACTTTC. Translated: CASSQRSGANVLTF.

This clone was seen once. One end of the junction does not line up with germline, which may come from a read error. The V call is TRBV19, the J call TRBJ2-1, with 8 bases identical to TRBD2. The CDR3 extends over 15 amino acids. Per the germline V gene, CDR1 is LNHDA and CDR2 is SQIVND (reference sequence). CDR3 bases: TGTGCCAGTAGTTTCGGGACTAGTTCCTCCAATGAGCAGTTCTTC. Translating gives CASSFGTSSSNEQFF.

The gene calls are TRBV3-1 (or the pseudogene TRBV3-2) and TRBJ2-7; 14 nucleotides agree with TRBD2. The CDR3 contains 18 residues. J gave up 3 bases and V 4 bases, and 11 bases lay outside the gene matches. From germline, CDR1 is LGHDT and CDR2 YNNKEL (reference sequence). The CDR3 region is CASSLITGTSGRSYEQYF. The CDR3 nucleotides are TGTGCCAGCAGCCTAATAACCGGGACTAGCGGGAGAAGCTACGAGCAGTACTTC.

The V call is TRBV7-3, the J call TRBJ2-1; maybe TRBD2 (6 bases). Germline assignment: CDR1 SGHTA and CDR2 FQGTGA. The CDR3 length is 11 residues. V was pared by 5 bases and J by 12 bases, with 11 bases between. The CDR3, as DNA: TGTGCCAGCAGCGTTAGCGGTACGCAGTTCTTC. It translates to CASSVSGTQFF.